This entry concerns a single T cell receptor beta chain. These data originate in a study of cytomegalovirus exposure and HLA in healthy donors. The CDR3 covers 14 residues. Germline-derived CDR1 and CDR2 are MDHEN and SYDVKM. V dropped 2 bases and J dropped 4 bases, with 11 bases sitting between them. The PCR used 60 Vbeta and 13 Jbeta primers. Profiled with immunoSEQ multiplex PCR; TCRdb holds only in-frame clones, not every one. Among 130,000 to 150,000 clones listed, about 80% were seen once. This receptor was obtained from a male donor in good health and CMV-seronegative. This chain connects TRBV28 to TRBJ1-1, with no clear D. Source material: PBMCs. Written as DNA, the CDR3 is TGTGCCAGCAGTTTAGACGTCGCGGTCACTGAAGCTTTCTTT. Residues: CASSLDVAVTEAFF. Looking up the rest from reference TRBV28 and TRBJ1-1 gives the full variable domain: DVKVTQSSRYLVKRTGEKVFLECVQDMDHENMFWYRQDPGLGLRLIYFSYDVKMKEKGDIPEGYSVSREKKERFSLILESASTNQTSMYLCASSLDVAVTEAFFGQGTRLTVV.